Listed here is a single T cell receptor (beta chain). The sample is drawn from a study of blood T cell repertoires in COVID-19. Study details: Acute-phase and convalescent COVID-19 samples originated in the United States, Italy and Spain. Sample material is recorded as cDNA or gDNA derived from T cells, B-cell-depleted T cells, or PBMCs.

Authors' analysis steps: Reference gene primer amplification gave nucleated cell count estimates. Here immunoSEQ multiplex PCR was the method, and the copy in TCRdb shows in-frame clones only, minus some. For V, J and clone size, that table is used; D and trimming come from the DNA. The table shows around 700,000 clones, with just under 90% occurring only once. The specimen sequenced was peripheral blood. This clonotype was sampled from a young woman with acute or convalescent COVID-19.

The CDR3 protein is CASSTDRGNEQYF. CDR3 DNA: TGTGCCAGCAGCACCGACAGGGGAAACGAGCAGTACTTC. V usage is TRBV5-4 and J usage is TRBJ2-7; 8 nucleotides match TRBD1. In germline, CDR1 is SGHNT, CDR2 YYREEE (reference sequence). Unmatched junction bases numbered 5, after V lost 4 bases and J lost 5 bases. This CDR3 region has 13 residues.